A single sample is the source of the 21 T cell receptor beta chains below, sequenced in a study of Ad26.COV2.S vaccination and SARS-CoV-2 variants. Specified treatment: about 20 received Ad26.COV2.S at low or high dose, single or two shots; roughly five received placebo; per-sample allocation not given. It was on day 63 after the first vaccine or placebo injection that samples were taken. Clones were sequenced by immunoSEQ multiplex PCR, and TCRdb holds only the in-frame ones, with some missing. Among about 350,000 clones, roughly 90% were seen once, and the ten largest hold about 10%. The source material was peripheral blood, sampled in a trial of Ad26.COV2.S vaccine versus placebo. The receptors originated from a person between 18 and 65 years old who received the Ad26.COV2.S COVID-19 vaccine or a placebo.

This chain connects TRBV7-6 to TRBJ2-2; 8 bases agree with TRBD2. The length of the CDR3 is 16 residues. CDR1 is SGHVS, CDR2 FNYEAQ, per germline. J was trimmed by 1 base and V by 4 bases; bases with no gene match: 5. The CDR3 nucleotides read TGTGCCAGCAGCTCACAAGCGGGGGTGAACACCGGGGAGCTGTTTTTT. Its translation: CASSSQAGVNTGELFF.

The chain recombines TRBV2 with TRBJ1-1, with TRBD1 identical over 7 bases. The CDR3 spans 15 residues. V lost 3 bases, J lost 4 bases, and 8 bases stayed unmatched. Germline loops: CDR1 SNHLY, CDR2 FYNNEI. The CDR3, as DNA: TGTGCCAGCAGTGATAGGGACAGAGGTGTCACTGAAGCTTTCTTT. Translating gives CASSDRDRGVTEAFF.

This chain connects TRBV28 to TRBJ2-7, with no clear D. This CDR3 has 12 amino acids. Germline V CDR1 and CDR2: MDHEN, SYDVKM. Trimming pared 11 bases from V and 0 bases from J, leaving 11 bases between. CDR3 sequence reads: CAVSGSSYEQYF. As DNA, the CDR3 is TGTGCCGTCTCGGGCTCCTCCTACGAGCAGTACTTC.

This chain uses TRBV7-2 with TRBJ2-1, with TRBD2 matching 10 bases. There are 17 residues in the CDR3. Germline CDR1 is SGHTA and CDR2 is FQGNSA. Trimming removed 5 bases from V and 2 bases from J; junction bases left unmatched: 9. The CDR3 is CASSPKGTSATYNEQFF. Here the CDR3 DNA reads TGTGCCAGCAGCCCAAAGGGGACTAGCGCCACCTACAATGAGCAGTTCTTC. The variable domain in full, with the rest retrieved from reference TRBV7-2 and TRBJ2-1, is GAGVSQSPSNKVTEKGKDVELRCDPISGHTALYWYRQSLGQGLEFLIYFQGNSAPDKSGLPSDRFSAERTGGSVSTLTIQRTQQEDSAVYLCASSPKGTSATYNEQFFGPGTRLTVL.

The genes are TRBV4-1 and TRBJ1-5, with D uncertain. CDR3 size: 16 residues. With 3 bases removed from V and 0 bases from J, the gap between germline ends came to 12 bases. The germline V gene has CDR1 MGHRA and CDR2 YSYEKL. The CDR3, as DNA: TGCGCCAGCAGCCAGCCCGGCAGCCATAGCAATCAGCCCCAGCATTTT. Amino acids: CASSQPGSHSNQPQHF.

The chain combines TRBV7-2 with TRBJ2-1; maybe TRBD1 (5 bases). Germline V gives CDR1 SGHTA, CDR2 FQGNSA. The CDR3 is 15 residues long. The germline V and J ends were trimmed by 3 bases and 1 base, with 10 bases remaining between them. CDR3 sequence (DNA): TGTGCCAGCAGCTTTTCCAGGGATTCCTACAATGAGCAGTTCTTC. This translates into CASSFSRDSYNEQFF.

This clone has only a few counts. V gene TRBV6-2 or TRBV6-3 combines with J gene TRBJ1-5, with a possible D match to TRBD1 (5 bases). The germline gives CDR1 MNHEY, CDR2 SVGEGT. V was clipped by 0 bases and J by 2 bases, with 11 bases between them. The CDR3 is made up of 16 amino acids. In DNA, the CDR3 is TGTGCCAGCAGTTACTCGAGGGGTAGGGGCAATCAGCCCCAGCATTTT. Translation gives CASSYSRGRGNQPQHF.

The V gene is TRBV7-2, the J gene TRBJ2-1, with 8 bases fitting TRBD1. The CDR3 is made up of 15 amino acids. Per germline, CDR1 SGHTA and CDR2 FQGNSA. The V gene end was trimmed by 4 bases and the J gene end by 5 bases; junction bases not matched to a gene: 7. The CDR3 region has the DNA TGTGCCAGCAGCTCGCCGGACAGGGACCACAATGAGCAGTTCTTC. Protein sequence: CASSSPDRDHNEQFF.

The rearrangement links TRBV29-1 to TRBJ1-1; 9 bases match TRBD1. Germline loops: CDR1 SQVTM, CDR2 ANQGSEA. V shed 6 bases and J 4 bases; nucleotides not matched to a gene: 3. This CDR3 is 12 amino acids long. CDR3 sequence reads: CSVGTGPTEAFF. In DNA form, the CDR3 reads TGCAGCGTCGGGACAGGGCCCACTGAAGCTTTCTTT.

This chain connects TRBV7-9 to TRBJ2-7, with TRBD2 matching 13 bases. The CDR3 loop spans 16 amino acids. The germline V gene encodes CDR1 SEHNR and CDR2 FQNEAQ (reference sequence). The ends lost 4 bases at V and 10 bases at J; junction bases unmatched: 13. CDR3 loop: CASSSEGLAGLLVQYF. CDR3 sequence (DNA): TGTGCCAGCAGCTCGGAGGGACTAGCGGGACTTTTAGTTCAGTACTTC.

CDR3 in amino acids: CASSEESSYNSPLHF. In DNA, the CDR3 is TGTGCCAGTAGCGAAGAAAGCTCCTATAATTCACCCCTCCACTTT. This chain joins TRBV19 and TRBJ1-6; no clear D gene. The V and J ends lost 6 bases and 0 bases respectively, with 9 bases between them. CDR3 length equals 15 residues. The germline V gene encodes CDR1 LNHDA and CDR2 SQIVND (reference sequence).

The genes are TRBV5-1 and TRBJ2-5; TRBD2 might be the D (5 bases). The CDR3 is made up of 15 amino acids. Between the trimmed V and J ends, which lost 0 bases and 4 bases, there was a span of 13 bases. In germline, CDR1 is SGHRS, CDR2 YFSETQ. CDR3 nucleotides: TGCGCCAGCAGCTTGGATGTGGGAGTTGGAGAGACCCAGTACTTC. Translating it yields CASSLDVGVGETQYF.

The chain links TRBV10-3 to TRBJ2-7; TRBD1 agrees at 8 bases. This CDR3 contains 14 residues. Germline CDR1 reads ENHRY; CDR2 reads SYGVKD. V shed 6 bases and J 0 bases; nucleotides not matched to a gene: 4. CDR3 residues: CAISVGQGSYEQYF. In DNA form, the CDR3 reads TGTGCCATCAGCGTCGGACAGGGCTCCTACGAGCAGTACTTC.

V gene TRBV13 combines with J gene TRBJ2-7; D possibly corresponds to TRBD1 (6 bases). Looked up from germline, CDR1 is PRHDT and CDR2 is FYEKMQ (reference sequence). V gave up 1 base and J gave up 5 bases, with 15 bases separating them. The CDR3 extends over 15 amino acids. CDR3 sequence reads: CASSLVSGDVHEQYF. CDR3 nucleotides: TGTGCCAGCAGCTTAGTGTCAGGGGATGTCCACGAGCAGTACTTC.

This chain joins TRBV3-1 (or the pseudogene TRBV3-2) and TRBJ1-2; 10 positions match TRBD1. Germline CDR1 is LGHDT and CDR2 is YNNKEL (reference sequence). The junction had 9 bases not matched to a gene; V was cut back by 4 bases and J by 7 bases. This CDR3 region has 15 residues. The CDR3 sequence: CASSRRRGQGFGYTF. The CDR3 DNA reads as TGTGCCAGCAGCCGACGCCGGGGACAGGGGTTTGGCTACACCTTC.

DNA for the CDR3: TGCAGCGTTGAACCCGGGACTAGCGGGGGCCGGGGTGAACAGTACTTC. Amino acids: CSVEPGTSGGRGEQYF. The genes are TRBV29-1 and TRBJ2-5, with 14 bases fitting TRBD2. J was trimmed by 11 bases and V by 2 bases; bases with no gene match: 13. CDR1 and CDR2 from the germline V gene are SQVTM and ANQGSEA. This CDR3 spans 16 amino acids.

The V call is TRBV19, the J call TRBJ1-1; D is unresolved. The CDR3 runs 15 residues. CDR1 and CDR2 from the germline V gene are LNHDA and SQIVND (reference sequence). V lost 6 bases to trimming and J lost 6 bases, with 20 bases between them. For the CDR3, the DNA is TGTGCCAGTAGACCCGGCCCGGGAACCGTTTCTGAAGCTTTCTTT. It yields the protein CASRPGPGTVSEAFF.

This clone has a single count. The chain has TRBV27 and TRBJ1-1; D perhaps matches TRBD1 (5 bases). Per the germline V gene, CDR1 is MNHEY and CDR2 is SMNVEV (reference sequence). The V and J ends lost 7 bases and 0 bases respectively, with 15 bases between them. The CDR3 length is 15 residues. The CDR3 DNA is TGTGCCAGCATCCCGCTGGGGGATGTGAACACTGAAGCTTTCTTT. Amino acid sequence: CASIPLGDVNTEAFF.

This rearrangement joins TRBV7-8 to TRBJ2-7; 9 bases match TRBD1. There are 14 residues in the CDR3. Germline V lookup: CDR1 SGHVS, CDR2 FQNEAQ. V gave up 5 bases and J gave up 3 bases; unmatched junction bases: 5. In nucleotides, the CDR3 is TGTGCCAGCAGCCCCGGGACAGGGTTCTACGAGCAGTACTTC. The encoded protein is CASSPGTGFYEQYF.

V usage is TRBV5-1 and J usage is TRBJ1-1; the match to TRBD1 covers 7 bases. Germline CDR1 is SGHRS and CDR2 is YFSETQ. V gave up 4 bases and J gave up 1 base; unmatched junction bases: 7. CDR3 length: 15 amino acids. CDR3 DNA: TGCGCCAGCAGCGGACAGGCTGCCCGGAACACTGAAGCTTTCTTT. Residues: CASSGQAARNTEAFF.

This clone was detected only a few times. The V and J genes are TRBV2 and TRBJ2-1, with D possibly being TRBD1 (6 bases). The germline gives CDR1 SNHLY, CDR2 FYNNEI. The V gene lost 3 bases and the J gene lost 0 bases, with 12 bases spanning the gap. There are 16 residues in the CDR3. As DNA, the CDR3 is TGTGCCAGCAGTGATGTGGACAGAAGCTCCTACAATGAGCAGTTCTTC. Translated, it gives CASSDVDRSSYNEQFF.